Below are 5 T cell receptor beta chains sequenced from a single sample in a study of blood T cell repertoires in COVID-19. The table came from immunoSEQ multiplex PCR; TCRdb's copy has only in-frame clones and leaves some out. Of about 300,000 clones in the sample, roughly 90% were seen once. The material sequenced was peripheral blood. These receptors all stem from a man between 18 and 35 years old who had recovered from COVID-19.

V and J are TRBV19 and TRBJ2-7; possible D gene TRBD1, 5 bases. V lost 3 bases and J 4 bases, leaving 10 bases between the germline ends. CDR1 is LNHDA, CDR2 SQIVND, per germline (reference sequence). The CDR3 extends over 13 amino acids. CDR3 in DNA: TGTGCCAGTAGTATTCAGGGCGGATACGAGCAGTACTTC. Protein product: CASSIQGGYEQYF.

V gene TRBV18 combines with J gene TRBJ1-1; 7 bases are shared with TRBD1. The J segment lost 7 bases and the V segment lost 0 bases, leaving 8 bases of the junction unmatched. This CDR3 spans 15 amino acids. The V gene's germline CDR1 is KGHSH and CDR2 LQKENI. In DNA, the CDR3 is TGTGCCAGCTCACCACCGTGGGACAGTGGAGTTGAAGCTTTCTTT. Its translation: CASSPPWDSGVEAFF. Using reference TRBV18 and TRBJ1-1 for the parts outside the CDR3, the full variable domain is NAGVMQNPRHLVRRRGQEARLRCSPMKGHSHVYWYRQLPEEGLKFMVYLQKENIIDESGMPKERFSAEFPKEGPSILRIQQVVRGDSAAYFCASSPPWDSGVEAFFGQGTRLTVV.

This clone was seen once. V usage is TRBV2 and J usage is TRBJ1-6; 7 nucleotides agree with TRBD1. Germline V CDR1 and CDR2: SNHLY, FYNNEI. Germline trimming cut 8 bases from V and 9 bases from J; bases unmatched to any gene: 10. CDR3 length equals 14 residues. In DNA, the CDR3 is TGTGCCAGCGCCGACTCGACAGGGCTTTCACCCCTCCACTTT. It specifies CASADSTGLSPLHF.

The gene calls are TRBV2 and TRBJ2-3; 8 bases align to TRBD1. Germline V gives CDR1 SNHLY, CDR2 FYNNEI. V lost 7 bases, J lost 3 bases, and 6 bases stayed unmatched. The CDR3 totals 14 residues. This CDR3 reads CASIQGAWTDTQYF. The CDR3 nucleotides are TGTGCCAGCATCCAGGGGGCTTGGACAGATACGCAGTATTTT. Combining the CDR3 with reference TRBV2 and TRBJ2-3 gives the whole variable domain EPEVTQTPSHQVTQMGQEVILRCVPISNHLYFYWYRQILGQKVEFLVSFYNNEISEKSEIFDDQFSVERPDGSNFTLKIRSTKLEDSAMYFCASIQGAWTDTQYFGPGTRLTVL.

The chain employs TRBV7-9 and TRBJ1-2; TRBD1 matches 9 bases. This CDR3 spans 15 amino acids. Trimming cost V 4 bases and J 8 bases; bases outside gene matches: 11. Germline CDR1 and CDR2: SEHNR and FQNEAQ (reference sequence). CDR3 sequence: CASSWGGDRGRGYTF. DNA for the CDR3: TGTGCCAGCAGCTGGGGTGGAGACAGGGGGAGAGGCTACACCTTC.